What follows describes a single TCR beta chain. These data are taken from a study of blood T cell repertoires in COVID-19. Background on the study: The samples span acute and convalescent COVID-19 from the United States, Italy and Spain. Nucleic acid was either cDNA or gDNA, and it came from T cells, B-cell-depleted T cells, or PBMCs.

Here immunoSEQ multiplex PCR was the method, and the copy in TCRdb shows in-frame clones only, minus some. The sample records roughly 260,000 clones, approximately 85% being singletons. Germline V gives CDR1 LNHNV, CDR2 YYDKDF (reference sequence). This CDR3 region has 15 residues. The V end lost 5 bases, the J end lost 10 bases, and 22 bases lay between the germline ends. Sequenced sample: peripheral blood. The receptor comes from a woman between 65 and 79 years old with acute or convalescent COVID-19. The chain is built from TRBV15 and TRBJ2-3, with D perhaps matching TRBD2 (7 bases). CDR3 coding DNA: TGTGCCACCAGCCCGTCGGGGGGCGAGTGGTCCCCGCAGTATTTT. This gives the protein CATSPSGGEWSPQYF.